The following is a T cell receptor (beta chain) sequence with its context. No antigen is known for it. The input lacks base qualities; no much larger clone sits a single base away. This entry belongs to a study of cytomegalovirus exposure and HLA in healthy donors (dated by TCRdb to about 2017). Context from the whole study: According to an earlier analysis of 587 of the donors, roughly 180 million T cells yielded approximately 120 million unique TCR beta sequences and more than 250 Gb of sequence data. Approximately 330 gigabases of sequencing data and around 85 million unique TCR sequences made up an early release that covered 500 to 650 HLA-typed donors. Among the roughly 400 genotyped donors, around 81% belonged to the genetic ancestry cluster associated with self-reported Caucasian donors. The aim of the study was to test whether cataloging public T cell receptors could identify signatures of past pathogen exposure. The study profiled the T cell repertoires of some 610 subjects by immunosequencing and related them to cytomegalovirus serostatus. Along with the roughly 610-subject first cohort, a separate validation cohort of some 130 different subjects was used. To predict cytomegalovirus infection status, the study combined high-throughput TCR immunosequencing, statistical association of individual TCRs with disease status, and machine learning. A later analysis re-analyzed previously published TCR beta repertoires from hundreds of donors and added high-resolution HLA genotyping to study TCR occurrence patterns. Rather than drawing on any new phenotypic data, the later analysis identified candidate immune exposures from TCR beta sequences and the way those sequences occurred across donors. An earlier analysis of 587 of the donors used high-throughput TCR beta sequencing to judge whether each TCR beta V gene segment behaved as functional or pseudogenic. Alongside the repertoire data, information on donor age, sex, ethnicity and CMV serostatus was compiled. In a later genetic analysis, genome-wide SNP genotypes for 398 of the 666 donors were used, and that subset was treated as a discovery cohort. Every discovery cohort repertoire had been produced on one sequencing platform. Both class I and class II loci were covered by HLA typing, at four-digit resolution. The number of typed donors differed by locus: roughly 620-630 for A, B, C, DRB1 and DQB1; 500 to 550 for DQA1; around 580 for DPA1; and approximately 450 for DPB1. Roughly 5 DR-DQ haplotypes were handled as single units for association and clustering, since linkage in the cohort was strong. Among about 390 genotyped donors of the cohort, an average of 235,054 unique TCR beta nucleotide sequences were sequenced per donor, roughly 20% of them non-productive.

The library came from the immunoSEQ multiplex PCR assay. For the multiplex PCR, a mixture combining 60 forward primers for TCR Vbeta segments and 13 reverse primers for TCR Jbeta segments was used. A multiplex PCR assay on genomic DNA amplified the CDR3 region of rearranged TCR beta genes. On the Illumina HiSeq System, the amplified TCR beta libraries were sequenced as 87-base-pair reads. On the authors' methods: A later analysis tallied some 79 million unique TCR beta chains across the 700 or so repertoires, and around 10 million of those chains were shared by two or more donors. A nearest-neighbor algorithm error-corrected the raw reads and collapsed the reads into unique sequences, merging closely related sequences to remove PCR and sequencing errors. CDR3 sequences were aligned to IMGT reference sequences to assign V, D and J gene segments. For a sequence to be retained, at least a six-nucleotide match to both a V gene segment and a J gene segment was required. A rearrangement was called productive if the CDR3 had no stop codons and remained in frame with V and J, and every other rearrangement was called non-productive. CDR3 was defined by IMGT convention, running from the second conserved V-encoded cysteine to the conserved J-encoded phenylalanine. In an earlier analysis of approximately 500 of the donors, sequences lacking an unambiguous match to a single V gene segment were excluded. In an earlier analysis of about 590 of the donors, a V segment was called functional when productive rearrangements were above 56.7%, and segregating when the standard deviation between donors exceeded 5%. To diagnose cytomegalovirus status from the catalog of TCR beta chain sequences, a statistical classification framework was built. In a later analysis, TCR nucleotide sequences were compared against IMGT/GENE-DB human TR gene sequences so that V and J genes could be assigned. In a later analysis, CDR3 sequences and most-parsimonious VDJ recombination scenarios were assigned using the TCRdist pipeline. In a later analysis, each TCR beta chain was defined by its CDR3 amino acid sequence together with its V-gene family, and reads lacking a unique V-gene family were excluded. A later analysis removed 500 to 650 highly shared, low-generation-probability nucleotide sequences to deal with suspected cross-contamination and a sequencing artifact. In a later analysis, a clonal expansion index was calculated for each public chain from normalized within-repertoire ranks of inferred template counts. In a later analysis, generation probabilities were computed using a VDJ recombination model fitted to out-of-frame rearrangements, and the results were checked against IGoR. In a later analysis, hypergeometric tests were used to score TCR-TCR, TCR-HLA and TCR-CMV co-occurrence, with a repertoire-size bias correction applied to TCR pairs. A later analysis estimated false discovery rates by permuting HLA or CMV assignments 20 times. A later analysis grouped co-occurring TCRs with DBSCAN, adding TCRdist sequence similarity when clustering within HLA-allele-positive subsets. Repertoires with fewer than 30,000 or more than 120,000 public chains, plus five repertoires with anomalous nucleotide sharing, were excluded from co-occurrence clustering. The source is immuneACCESS, and TCRdb retained only in-frame sequences with V and J called. Part of the clones is not carried over; for the studies checked, unresolved V genes explain less than half of this, and the remainder is unexplained. V and J calls plus clone size are reproduced from that table; the DNA served to infer D and trimming. Within this sample are approximately 150,000 clones, with 77% of them counted one time only. The ten largest clones add up to around 1.5% of the sample.

V is shortened by 3 bases, J by 7 bases, and the region joining them spans 11 bases. CDR1 SGHNT and CDR2 YYREEE were looked up in the germline V gene (reference sequence). From the cysteine up to the phenylalanine, the CDR3 has a length of 14 residues. The only DNA kept is the CDR3, 42 bases in frame from the first base. Study-wide findings and limitations: Only TCR beta chains were sequenced in this cohort, and the absence of alpha or paired-chain data limited detectable features. The 87-base-pair reads could not distinguish some IMGT-functional V segments, including TRBV6-2 and TRBV6-3, so those segments were excluded. A later genetic analysis associated a missense DCLRE1C variant with V-gene and J-gene trimming of TCR beta chains, and an independent cohort replicated the association. Assigning TCR associations to individual alleles was difficult when HLA alleles, especially DR and DQ, strongly co-occurred. In a later analysis, TCR association rates were found to vary across HLA loci, with the most associated TCRs seen for DRB1 alleles and the fewest for HLA-C alleles. Correlated functional status among segregating V segments might reflect linkage disequilibrium, but an unknown experimental factor could not be ruled out. A few of the identified cytomegalovirus-associated TCR beta chains were confirmed in vitro to be specific for cytomegalovirus antigens. A group of highly shared sequence variants was considered likely to be a technical artifact of the sequencing pipeline. The classifier was reported to diagnose cytomegalovirus status with high specificity and sensitivity in both the original and validation cohorts. A later analysis reported that several top co-occurrence clusters appeared linked to parvovirus B19, influenza, CMV and Epstein-Barr virus. Specific HLA alleles were associated with more than 15,000 TCR beta sequences at a false discovery rate of 0.05 in a later analysis. In the study, around 160 TCR beta chains were listed as associated with cytomegalovirus. While some public TCRs were present in many individuals, most TCR sequences turned up only very rarely across donors. HLA typing was unavailable for some donors at each locus, so association tests used only the typed subset. Because counts were too low, 15 to 20 rarely observed V segments, including chromosome 9 orphons, were left out of the earlier analysis of roughly 600 of the donors. A later genetic analysis reported fewer N-insertions in productive TCRs among donors in an Asian-associated ancestry cluster than the roughly 700-donor mean. A later analysis found that HLA-associated TCR beta chains were more clonally expanded and had lower generation probabilities than equally common non-associated chains. The only immune exposure information available for the cohort was CMV serostatus. In an earlier analysis of approximately 590 of the donors, most TCR beta V segments appeared in productive rearrangements about 90% or about 30% of the time, broadly matching IMGT annotations. In a later analysis, most CMV-associated TCR beta chains were found to appear HLA-restricted, with HLA associations seemingly driven largely by CMV exposure. A further reported finding was that TCR beta sequences accurately predicted the HLA-A and HLA-B alleles for most subjects in the first cohort. The presence/absence analyses assumed that sequencing depth was roughly uniform across donors, and that assumption may not be true. The authors suggested that the approach could potentially be extended to other disease states and immunological phenotypes.

The cohort consisted of hundreds of healthy bone marrow donors. Cohort members were all nominally healthy when sampled, although unrecorded immune exposures were likely present. The donor tested CMV seronegative and was one of the 352 seronegative cohort members. A peripheral blood sample was provided by each donor, and peripheral blood mononuclear cells were used for TCR beta sequencing. The Qiagen DNeasy Blood Extraction Kit was used to extract genomic DNA from the blood cell samples. This TCR came from a female donor in good health and CMV-seronegative. Sequences were obtained from PBMCs. The chain joins TRBV5-4 to TRBJ1-6; no D gene call is confident. At the DNA level, the sequence is TGTGCCAGCAGCTACGACATTGGCAATTCACCCCTCCACTTT. Protein translation: CASSYDIGNSPLHF. Beyond the CDR3, the reference TRBV5-4 and TRBJ1-6 genes provide the residues; the full variable domain reads: ETGVTQSPTHLIKTRGQQVTLRCSSQSGHNTVSWYQQALGQGPQFIFQYYREEENGRGNFPPRFSGLQFPNYSSELNVNALELDDSALYLCASSYDIGNSPLHFGNGTRLTVT.